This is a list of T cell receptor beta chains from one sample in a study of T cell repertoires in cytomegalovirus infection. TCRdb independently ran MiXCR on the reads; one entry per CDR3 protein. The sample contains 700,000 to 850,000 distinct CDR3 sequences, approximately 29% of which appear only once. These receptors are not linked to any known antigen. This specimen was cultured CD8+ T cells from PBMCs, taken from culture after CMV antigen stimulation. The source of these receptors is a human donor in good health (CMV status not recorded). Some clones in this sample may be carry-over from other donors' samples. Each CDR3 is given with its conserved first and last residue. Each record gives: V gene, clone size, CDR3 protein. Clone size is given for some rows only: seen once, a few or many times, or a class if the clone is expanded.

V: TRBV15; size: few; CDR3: CATSSLSSRGRTEAFF
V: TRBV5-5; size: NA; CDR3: CASNLGRFSTDTQYF
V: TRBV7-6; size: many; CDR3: CASSRGTGGVYGYTF
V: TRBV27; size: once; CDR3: CASHSTFGAFF
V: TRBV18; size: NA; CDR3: CASSPVENTGELFF
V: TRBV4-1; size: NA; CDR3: CASSPPGTVSYNEQFF
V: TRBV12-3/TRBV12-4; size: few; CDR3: CASSPRDRVWTEAFF
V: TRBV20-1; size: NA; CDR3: CSAPRTVNYGYTF
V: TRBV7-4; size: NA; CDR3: CASRSRKPNEKLFF
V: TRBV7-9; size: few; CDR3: CASSYGSRAAYNEQFF
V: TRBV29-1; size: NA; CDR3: CSAGWGTGGEQYF
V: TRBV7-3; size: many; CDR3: CASSPGLAGRETQYF
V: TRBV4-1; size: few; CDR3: CASSQGVFSYEQYF
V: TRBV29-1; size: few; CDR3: CSVGGVRGQTEAFF
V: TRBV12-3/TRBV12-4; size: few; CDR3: CASSFEVSNEQFF
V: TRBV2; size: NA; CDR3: CATATDTQYF
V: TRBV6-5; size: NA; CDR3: CASSYRIRDGYTF
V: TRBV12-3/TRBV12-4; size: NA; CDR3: CASSSSTGGTQPQHF
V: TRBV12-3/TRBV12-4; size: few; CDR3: CASAFLGGGAQETQYF
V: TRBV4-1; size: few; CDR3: CASSQESGAIQETQYF
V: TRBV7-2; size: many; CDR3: CASSFEMTGFYEQYF
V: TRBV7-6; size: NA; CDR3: CASSLVPDEGAGGDTQYF
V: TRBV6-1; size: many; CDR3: CASSEESSGANVLTF
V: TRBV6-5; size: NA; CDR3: CASSSGIETQYF
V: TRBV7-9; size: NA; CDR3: CASSLAPRTTGYGYTF
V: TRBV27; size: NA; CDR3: CASRSGQDLNTEAFF
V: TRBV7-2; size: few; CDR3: CASSLGLQGTNQPQHF